This passage covers 24 T cell receptor beta chains from one sample sequenced in a study of neoadjuvant nivolumab and ipilimumab in lung cancer. Profiling relied on immunoSEQ multiplex PCR, and the TCRdb table lists in-frame clones only, not all of them. The table has 15,000 to 20,000 clones, less than 85% seen once. This sample comprised tumor tissue, obtained after neoadjuvant nivolumab, alone or with ipilimumab, at or shortly before surgery. The source is an adult with non-small cell lung cancer.

This clone has more than one count but fewer than ten. The chain couples TRBV9 to TRBJ2-7; D may correspond to TRBD1 or TRBD2 (5 bases each). Trimming stripped 0 bases from V and 6 bases from J, with 10 bases between. CDR3 size: 13 residues. Germline CDR1 and CDR2: SGDLS and YYNGEE. CDR3 sequence: CASSVDSGREQYF. CDR3 DNA: TGTGCCAGCAGCGTAGATTCGGGGCGCGAGCAGTACTTC.

The gene calls are TRBV9 and TRBJ2-1; 9 bases match TRBD2. The CDR3 is 14 amino acids. J lost 6 bases, V lost 4 bases, and 5 bases had no gene match. CDR1 and CDR2 (germline): SGDLS, YYNGEE. The CDR3 spells CASSPGTSRNEQFF. CDR3 DNA sequence: TGTGCCAGCAGCCCGGGGACTAGCCGCAATGAGCAGTTCTTC.

V is TRBV11-1 and J is TRBJ2-2; 9 nucleotides agree with TRBD1. This CDR3 is built from 15 residues. Germline CDR1 is SGHAT and CDR2 is FQDESV (reference sequence). Germline trimming cut 5 bases from V and 4 bases from J; bases unmatched to any gene: 5. The CDR3 DNA reads TGTGCCAGCAGCAGGGGACAGGGATTCACCGGGGAGCTGTTTTTT. It encodes CASSRGQGFTGELFF.

In this sample, this clone turned up a few times. The V call is TRBV27, the J call TRBJ1-1, with no clear D. Trimming pared 0 bases from V and 5 bases from J, leaving 7 bases between. Germline V gene sequence: CDR1 MNHEY, CDR2 SMNVEV (reference sequence). CDR3 length equals 13 residues. CDR3 coding DNA: TGTGCCAGCAGTTTATCGCTAACAACTGAAGCTTTCTTT. Its translation: CASSLSLTTEAFF.

This clone was seen a single time. One junction end does not reproduce the germline sequence, and a read error may be involved. CDR3 DNA sequence: TGTGCCAGCACACCCCGGGACAGGGCCTATGGCTACACCTTC. This sequence encodes CASTPRDRAYGYTF. The V and J genes are TRBV18 and TRBJ1-2; 9 nucleotides align to TRBD1. Germline assignment: CDR1 KGHSH and CDR2 LQKENI. The CDR3 has 14 amino acids.

The chain joins TRBV5-1 to TRBJ1-2, with 8 nucleotides matching TRBD1. The CDR3 runs 13 residues. V shed 0 bases and J 8 bases; nucleotides not matched to a gene: 3. CDR1 and CDR2 (germline): SGHRS, YFSETQ. Written as DNA, the CDR3 is TGCGCCAGCAGCTTGGACAGGGGGATGGGCTACACCTTC. As protein: CASSLDRGMGYTF.

This sequence joins TRBV5-4 and TRBJ2-6; possibly TRBD1 for D (5 bases). Trimming left V 0 bases short and J 2 bases short, with 9 bases between. Germline V gene data show CDR1 as SGHNT and CDR2 as YYREEE (reference sequence). CDR3 size: 16 residues. This chain's CDR3 is CASSLVGRAGANVLTF. CDR3 bases: TGTGCCAGCAGCTTGGTGGGCAGGGCTGGGGCCAACGTCCTGACTTTC. The full variable domain, rest sourced from reference TRBV5-4 and TRBJ2-6, is ETGVTQSPTHLIKTRGQQVTLRCSSQSGHNTVSWYQQALGQGPQFIFQYYREEENGRGNFPPRFSGLQFPNYSSELNVNALELDDSALYLCASSLVGRAGANVLTFGAGSRLTVL.

The rearrangement uses TRBV10-3 and TRBJ1-2, with TRBD1 matching 7 bases. CDR1 is ENHRY, CDR2 SYGVKD, per germline. V was clipped by 0 bases and J by 2 bases; unmatched bases: 3. CDR3 length: 15 amino acids. CDR3 amino acids: CAISESQGRNYGYTF. The CDR3 DNA sequence: TGTGCCATCAGTGAGTCACAGGGGAGGAACTATGGCTACACCTTC.

This chain links TRBV5-4 with TRBJ1-3; D is unresolved. The V gene lost 0 bases and the J gene lost 0 bases, with 7 bases spanning the gap. The CDR3 loop spans 15 amino acids. Germline-derived CDR1 and CDR2 are SGHNT and YYREEE (reference sequence). CDR3 region: CASSLDGGSGNTIYF. Here the CDR3 DNA reads TGTGCCAGCAGCTTGGACGGCGGCTCTGGAAACACCATATATTTT.

The V and J genes are TRBV11-2 and TRBJ1-6; D not resolved. Germline V gene sequence: CDR1 SGHAT, CDR2 FQNNGV. Trimming took 1 base from V and 8 from J, leaving 6 bases between them. CDR3 size: 13 residues. Here the CDR3 DNA reads TGTGCCAGCAGCTTAGCGTGGGATTCACCCCTCCACTTT. Translated, it gives CASSLAWDSPLHF.

The chain joins TRBV29-1 to TRBJ2-7, with TRBD1 matching over 8 bases. This CDR3 spans 14 amino acids. The ends lost 4 bases at V and 4 bases at J; junction bases unmatched: 9. Germline-derived CDR1 and CDR2 are SQVTM and ANQGSEA. CDR3 sequence reads: CSVVDRGTPYEQYF. The CDR3, as DNA: TGCAGCGTTGTAGACAGGGGTACGCCGTACGAGCAGTACTTC.

The CDR3 region is CSSLDGATGELFF. The CDR3 region has the DNA TGCAGCTCCTTAGACGGGGCGACCGGGGAGCTGTTTTTT. The chain joins TRBV29-1 to TRBJ2-2; D is possibly TRBD1 or TRBD2 (5 bases each). CDR1 is SQVTM, CDR2 ANQGSEA, per germline. The CDR3 sequence is 13 residues long. V shed 8 bases and J shed 5 bases, with 15 bases lying between them.

V usage is TRBV2 and J usage is TRBJ2-3; TRBD2 matches at 8 bases. CDR3 size: 14 residues. Germline CDR1 and CDR2: SNHLY and FYNNEI. V gave up 7 bases and J gave up 1 base; unmatched junction bases: 4. This chain's CDR3 is CASKRSGGTDTQYF. CDR3 sequence (DNA): TGTGCCAGCAAACGTAGCGGGGGCACAGATACGCAGTATTTT.

A remark on this clone: A junction end diverges from the germline sequence, so it may reflect a read error. V usage is TRBV7-7 and J usage is TRBJ2-2; D remains ambiguous. CDR3 length: 13 residues. Germline V gives CDR1 SSHAT, CDR2 FNYEAQ (reference sequence). CDR3 amino acids: CASSPSNTGELFF. For the CDR3, the DNA is TGTGCTAGCAGCCCCTCGAACACCGGGGAGCTGTTTTTT. Full variable domain (remainder filled in from reference TRBV7-7 and TRBJ2-2): GAGVSQSPRYKVTKRGQDVTLRCDPISSHATLYWYQQALGQGPEFLTYFNYEAQPDKSGLPSDRFSAERPEGSISTLTIQRTEQRDSAMYRCASSPSNTGELFFGEGSRLTVL.

The V call is TRBV5-1, the J call TRBJ2-7; weak D call: TRBD1 (5 bases). Trimming cost V 5 bases and J 3 bases, with 18 bases left between them. The CDR3 sequence is 15 residues long. Germline lookup yields CDR1 SGHRS and CDR2 YFSETQ. The DNA for the CDR3 is TGCGCCAGCAGAACGGCCAGGGCAGGAGACTACGAGCAGTACTTC. Translated: CASRTARAGDYEQYF.

The chain combines TRBV11-1 with TRBJ1-1; maybe TRBD1 (5 bases). Trimming pared 1 base from V and 6 bases from J, leaving 12 bases between. Germline lookup yields CDR1 SGHAT and CDR2 FQDESV (reference sequence). This CDR3 contains 14 residues. In DNA, the CDR3 is TGTGCCAGCAGCTTAGGCCAGGGTGGAGCTGAAGCTTTCTTT. Its protein is CASSLGQGGAEAFF.

This clone was found once. This sequence joins TRBV11-3 and TRBJ2-5; no firm D call. The CDR3 is 12 residues long. The V gene's germline CDR1 is SGHNT and CDR2 YENEEA. Trimming cost V 6 bases and J 5 bases, with 10 bases left between them. The DNA for the CDR3 is TGTGCCAGCAGTTTGGGATGGGAGACCCAGTACTTC. Its translation is CASSLGWETQYF.

V and J are TRBV6-5 and TRBJ2-1, with TRBD2 matching over 12 bases. J lost 7 bases, V lost 2 bases, and 3 bases had no gene match. CDR1 and CDR2 from the germline V gene are MNHEY and SVGAGI. This CDR3 has 15 amino acids. The CDR3 coding sequence is TGTGCCAGCAGTTACCTGCTAGCGGGGGGGAATGAGCAGTTCTTC. Its translation is CASSYLLAGGNEQFF.

The V gene is TRBV18, the J gene TRBJ1-5; D is ambiguous. V was trimmed by 1 base and J by 2 bases, leaving 12 bases between them. The CDR3 loop spans 16 amino acids. CDR1 and CDR2 (germline): KGHSH, LQKENI. CDR3 nucleotide sequence: TGTGCCAGCTCACCACTGGTCTTAACAGGCAATCAGCCCCAGCATTTT. Translation: CASSPLVLTGNQPQHF.

The chain employs TRBV30 and TRBJ1-4; 7 nucleotides match TRBD1. CDR1 GTSNPN and CDR2 SVGIG come from the germline V gene (reference sequence). There are 13 residues in the CDR3. With 0 bases clipped from V and 8 bases from J, the junction kept 3 bases outside the gene matches. CDR3 amino acids: CAWSVQGREKLFF. The CDR3 region has the DNA TGTGCCTGGAGTGTACAGGGGAGAGAAAAACTGTTTTTT.

In its sample, this clone was seen once. The chain uses TRBV4-1 and TRBJ2-3; D gene unclear. The CDR3 is 13 residues long. The germline V gene encodes CDR1 MGHRA and CDR2 YSYEKL. Trimming took off 0 bases at V and 5 bases at J, with 6 bases between the two ends. In nucleotides, the CDR3 is TGCGCCAGCAGCCAAGATCCAGGAGATACGCAGTATTTT. Translated: CASSQDPGDTQYF.

The V and J genes are TRBV6-1 and TRBJ1-5, with a tentative D call TRBD1 (6 bases). There are 17 residues in the CDR3. The ends were cut back, 4 bases at V and 2 bases at J, with 18 bases in the middle. Germline assignment: CDR1 MNHNS and CDR2 SASEGT. The CDR3 here is CASSGGRGEGGNQPQHF. The DNA for the CDR3 is TGTGCCAGCAGTGGGGGCAGGGGCGAGGGTGGCAATCAGCCCCAGCATTTT.

This chain uses TRBV5-4 with TRBJ1-1, with TRBD1 identical over 10 bases. Germline CDR1 and CDR2: SGHNT and YYREEE (reference sequence). V was clipped by 0 bases and J by 1 base; unmatched bases: 6. CDR3 length equals 17 residues. The CDR3 spells CASSLVRQGAENTEAFF. CDR3 nucleotides: TGTGCCAGCAGCTTGGTCCGACAGGGGGCTGAGAACACTGAAGCTTTCTTT.

J is TRBJ1-5 and V is TRBV6-1, with unresolved D. CDR1 is MNHNS, CDR2 SASEGT, per germline. The CDR3 extends over 14 amino acids. Deletions cut 2 bases from V and 5 bases from J, with 10 bases between. As DNA, the CDR3 is TGTGCCAGCAGTGAAAACGGGAGCGATCAGCCCCAGCATTTT. It specifies CASSENGSDQPQHF.